One and the same sample provided the 14 T cell receptor beta chains below, sequenced in a study of blood T cell repertoires in COVID-19. The protocol was immunoSEQ multiplex PCR, while the TCRdb copy is restricted to in-frame clones and leaves out a portion. The sample consists of 150,000 to 200,000 clones, nearly 80% of them appearing once. The sample taken for sequencing was peripheral blood. All receptors derive from a woman between 65 and 79 years old with acute or convalescent COVID-19.

This clone turned up a few times. Additional DNA sequences in this sample encode the identical CDR3. V and J are TRBV7-2 and TRBJ2-1, with D tentatively TRBD1 (6 bases). The V end was cut by 1 base, the J end by 4 bases, with 8 bases between. CDR1 is SGHTA and CDR2 is FQGNSA in the germline V gene. The CDR3 contains 14 residues. CDR3 coding DNA: TGTGCCAGCAGCTTAGGTGACAGGTACAATGAGCAGTTCTTC. Its protein is CASSLGDRYNEQFF.

The chain is built from TRBV5-6 and TRBJ2-5; maybe TRBD1 (6 bases). From germline, CDR1 is SGHDT and CDR2 YYEEEE. This CDR3 is built from 14 residues. Trimming stripped 1 base from V and 5 bases from J, with 12 bases between. The CDR3 region is CASSLNRAGETQYF. The CDR3 region has the DNA TGTGCCAGCAGCTTGAACAGGGCCGGGGAGACCCAGTACTTC.

This sequence joins TRBV19 and TRBJ2-4; perhaps TRBD2 as D (7 bases). V was trimmed by 7 bases and J by 6 bases, leaving 16 bases between them. CDR1 and CDR2 (germline): LNHDA, SQIVND (reference sequence). This CDR3 spans 14 amino acids. The CDR3 spells CASMPAGAVNIQYF. Here the CDR3 DNA reads TGTGCCAGTATGCCGGCGGGGGCAGTAAACATTCAGTACTTC.

The chain carries TRBV7-7 and TRBJ2-5; 14 bases map to TRBD2. In germline, CDR1 is SSHAT, CDR2 FNYEAQ (reference sequence). The ends lost 5 bases at V and 5 bases at J; junction bases unmatched: 4. The CDR3 sequence is 15 residues long. The CDR3 DNA is TGTGCCAGCAGCACGGGACTAGCGGGAGTCGAGACCCAGTACTTC. Its translation: CASSTGLAGVETQYF.

The chain links TRBV9 to TRBJ2-1, with TRBD2 matching 7 bases. With 3 bases clipped from V and 10 bases from J, the junction kept 10 bases outside the gene matches. Germline lookup yields CDR1 SGDLS and CDR2 YYNGEE. There are 14 residues in the CDR3. CDR3 region: CASSARSGSGEQFF. The CDR3 nucleotides are TGTGCCAGCAGCGCTCGTAGCGGTAGCGGGGAGCAGTTCTTC.

For the CDR3, the DNA is TGTGCCACCAGTGATTCGGGGAGACAGGAGAACACAGATACGCAGTATTTT. Translating it yields CATSDSGRQENTDTQYF. The chain couples TRBV24-1 to TRBJ2-3; tentative D call: TRBD1 (6 bases). Germline CDR1 KGHDR, CDR2 SFDVKD. V was shortened by 2 bases and J by 2 bases, with 16 bases between the two germline ends. This CDR3 is 17 amino acids long.

In this sample, this clone turned up once. This chain connects TRBV7-3 to TRBJ1-1; the D gene is possibly TRBD1 (6 bases). CDR1 and CDR2 from the germline V gene are SGHTA and FQGTGA. V was trimmed by 5 bases and J by 2 bases, leaving 12 bases between them. The CDR3 consists of 14 residues. This chain's CDR3 is CASSPNRANTEAFF. DNA of the CDR3: TGTGCCAGCAGCCCGAACAGGGCCAACACTGAAGCTTTCTTT.

The chain carries TRBV10-2 and TRBJ2-7; TRBD1 matches at 7 bases. V trimming: 3 bases; J trimming: 0 bases; junction bases outside the gene matches: 8. This CDR3 is 16 amino acids long. Germline CDR1 is WSHSY and CDR2 is SAAADI. The CDR3 nucleotides are TGCGCCAGCAGTGATTCCCGGACAGGAACCTCCTACGAGCAGTACTTC. Its translation: CASSDSRTGTSYEQYF.

The rearrangement uses TRBV19 and TRBJ2-7; TRBD2 is a possible D gene (5 bases). Trimming shortened V by 8 bases and J by 3 bases, and 17 bases separated the two germline ends. This CDR3 spans 14 amino acids. CDR1 is LNHDA, CDR2 SQIVND, per germline (reference sequence). CDR3 nucleotides: TGTGCCAGTGGCAATCGGGGAGCAGTCTACGAGCAGTACTTC. Amino acid sequence: CASGNRGAVYEQYF.

The J gene is TRBJ1-6, the V gene TRBV30; D remains unclear. The germline V and J ends were trimmed by 0 bases and 10 bases, with 7 bases remaining between them. Germline V gene sequence: CDR1 GTSNPN, CDR2 SVGIG (reference sequence). The CDR3 is made up of 12 amino acids. The CDR3 DNA is TGTGCCTGGAGTGTTAACGAGTCACCCCTCCACTTT. This translates into CAWSVNESPLHF.

In the case of this clone: Other DNA sequences in the same sample also yield this CDR3. The rearrangement joins TRBV2 to TRBJ2-2; D is possibly TRBD2 (6 bases). The germline gives CDR1 SNHLY, CDR2 FYNNEI. Between the trimmed V and J ends, which lost 6 bases and 1 base, there was a span of 9 bases. The CDR3 loop spans 14 amino acids. CDR3 sequence: CASRRDRNTGELFF. CDR3 DNA sequence: TGTGCCAGCAGGCGGGATAGGAACACCGGGGAGCTGTTTTTT. The full variable domain, completed using reference TRBV2 and TRBJ2-2, is EPEVTQTPSHQVTQMGQEVILRCVPISNHLYFYWYRQILGQKVEFLVSFYNNEISEKSEIFDDQFSVERPDGSNFTLKIRSTKLEDSAMYFCASRRDRNTGELFFGEGSRLTVL.

This clone turned up a few times. The V call is TRBV30, the J call TRBJ2-3; TRBD2 agrees at 7 bases. J was trimmed by 3 bases and V by 1 base; bases with no gene match: 10. The CDR3 has 16 residues. The germline V gene encodes CDR1 GTSNPN and CDR2 SVGIG (reference sequence). In DNA, the CDR3 is TGTGCCTGGAGTGGGTTCGGGGGGTTTGGGACAGATACGCAGTATTTT. Translated, it gives CAWSGFGGFGTDTQYF.

This sequence joins TRBV2 and TRBJ1-2; 7 bases line up with TRBD1. CDR3 length: 15 amino acids. Trimming removed 4 bases from V and 4 bases from J; junction bases left unmatched: 9. Germline V gene sequence: CDR1 SNHLY, CDR2 FYNNEI. The CDR3 sequence is CASSGRGQHLYGYTF. The CDR3 DNA follows: TGTGCCAGCAGTGGGCGGGGACAGCATCTCTATGGCTACACCTTC.

The chain uses TRBV18 and TRBJ2-2, with 7 bases aligning to TRBD2. Germline CDR1 KGHSH, CDR2 LQKENI. The CDR3 contains 17 residues. J lost 5 bases, V lost 0 bases, and 9 bases had no gene match. CDR3 region: CASSPPALAVGTGELFF. In DNA, the CDR3 is TGTGCCAGCTCACCACCGGCCCTAGCGGTCGGGACCGGGGAGCTGTTTTTT.